This is a list of T cell receptor beta chains from one sample in a study of blood T cell repertoires in COVID-19. Sequencing was performed with immunoSEQ multiplex PCR; in TCRdb, only in-frame clones are kept and a portion is missing. Of 130,000 or so clones listed, over 75% are singletons. Source material: peripheral blood. These receptor sequences come from a human donor in a cohort sampled during active COVID-19. The CDR3 runs from the conserved cysteine through the conserved F or W. D genes are given only for firm matches. Expanded clones get a size class; other rows say once, few or many, or leave the size out.

CDR3 protein | CDR3 DNA | D gene | J gene | V gene | clone size
CASSREGPYNEQFF | TGTGCCAGCAGCCGGGAGGGCCCCTACAATGAGCAGTTCTTC | TRBD2 | TRBJ2-1 | TRBV6-5 | .
CASSPRTSVNTGELFF | TGTGCCAGCAGCCCTCGGACTAGCGTGAACACCGGGGAGCTGTTTTTT | TRBD2 | TRBJ2-2 | TRBV7-9 | few
CSATGDYEQYF | TGCAGTGCTACAGGGGACTACGAGCAGTACTTC | . | TRBJ2-7 | TRBV20-1 | .
CASSLASVDEAFF | TGTGCCAGCAGCTTAGCGAGCGTTGACGAAGCTTTCTTT | . | TRBJ1-1 | TRBV7-6 | .
CASSSGQGYEQYF | TGTGCCAGCAGTTCAGGACAGGGCTACGAGCAGTACTTC | TRBD1 | TRBJ2-7 | TRBV28 | .
CASSPGGAVGTEAFF | TGTGCCAGCAGCCCTGGGGGGGCTGTGGGCACTGAAGCTTTCTTT | . | TRBJ1-1 | TRBV7-9 | .
CASSLQTGPYYEQYF | TGTGCCAGCAGCTTGCAAACTGGGCCTTACTACGAGCAGTACTTC | . | TRBJ2-7 | TRBV5-5 | .
CAIAGATNEKLFF | TGTGCCATCGCGGGAGCAACTAATGAAAAACTGTTTTTT | . | TRBJ1-4 | TRBV10-3 | .
CASLRGGRFYGYTF | TGTGCCAGCCTCCGGGGGGGGAGATTCTATGGCTACACCTTC | . | TRBJ1-2 | TRBV27 | .
CASDRSSYNSPLHF | TGTGCCAGCGATCGGAGCTCCTATAATTCACCCCTCCACTTT | . | TRBJ1-6 | TRBV6-5 | .
CASSYAGGGEKLFF | TGTGCCAGCAGCTACGCAGGGGGCGGCGAAAAACTGTTTTTT | TRBD1 | TRBJ1-4 | TRBV7-2 | .
CASSERGIYGYTF | TGTGCCAGCAGTGAAAGGGGGATCTATGGCTACACCTTC | . | TRBJ1-2 | TRBV6-1 | .
CASSFLGDSNQPQHF | TGTGCCAGCAGTTTTCTCGGGGATAGCAATCAGCCCCAGCATTTT | . | TRBJ1-5 | TRBV27 | .
CASSYSTPGYGYTF | TGTGCCAGCAGTTACTCTACACCCGGGTATGGCTACACCTTC | . | TRBJ1-2 | TRBV6-5 | .
CATSGTRNTEAFF | TGTGCCACCTCGGGAACTCGGAACACTGAAGCTTTCTTT | . | TRBJ1-1 | TRBV15 | .
CASSPPGLVSFNEQFF | TGTGCCAGCAGCCCTCCGGGACTAGTCTCATTCAATGAGCAGTTCTTC | TRBD2 | TRBJ2-1 | TRBV14 | .
CASSLKSAHSQETQYF | TGTGCCAGCAGCTTGAAGTCTGCGCATTCACAAGAGACCCAGTACTTC | . | TRBJ2-5 | TRBV5-6 | .
CAISGTGAWNTEAFF | TGTGCCATCAGTGGAACAGGGGCCTGGAACACTGAAGCTTTCTTT | TRBD1 | TRBJ1-1 | TRBV10-3 | .
CASSWTGTTSEAFF | TGCGCCAGCAGCTGGACAGGGACGACTTCTGAAGCTTTCTTT | TRBD1 | TRBJ1-1 | TRBV5-1 | .
CASSLRGEGPAGELFF | TGTGCCAGTTCCTTACGGGGGGAGGGCCCCGCCGGGGAGCTGTTTTTT | TRBD2 | TRBJ2-2 | TRBV19 | .
CASSSGQGARDTQYF | TGTGCCAGCAGCTCCGGACAGGGGGCAAGAGATACGCAGTATTTT | TRBD1 | TRBJ2-3 | TRBV5-6 | .
CASSLDRDYGYTF | TGCGCCAGCAGCTTGGACAGAGACTATGGCTACACCTTC | . | TRBJ1-2 | TRBV5-1 | .
CASSYRGQGRTTNYGYTF | TGTGCCAGCAGTTACAGAGGACAGGGGCGAACAACAAACTATGGCTACACCTTC | TRBD1 | TRBJ1-2 | TRBV7-3 | once
CASSFRQGRGTSTDTQYF | TGCGCCAGCAGCTTCAGACAGGGGCGGGGGACTAGCACAGATACGCAGTATTTT | . | TRBJ2-3 | TRBV5-1 | .
CASSLNGQSSEKLFF | TGTGCCAGCAGCTTAAATGGACAGAGTAGTGAAAAACTGTTTTTT | . | TRBJ1-4 | TRBV7-8 | once